Below, 25 T cell receptor beta chains from the same sample are listed, as sequenced in a study of T cells in localized non-small cell lung cancer (dated by TCRdb to 2019 to 2021). Preparation of the library involved the immunoSEQ multiplex PCR assay. TCRdb provides this immuneACCESS table in a form limited to in-frame rearrangements. Some clones are lacking; in checked studies, under half of them reflect an unresolved V gene, and why the rest are absent is not known. The sample table shows 15,000 to 25,000 clones, and about 93% are seen once. The ten largest clones capture about 4% of the sample. The input for sequencing was peripheral blood, taken before any cancer treatment. Source of these receptors: a male donor older than 55 with stage I squamous cell lung carcinoma.

The J gene is TRBJ2-7, the V gene TRBV4-3; 9 nucleotides line up with TRBD1. V lost 3 bases to trimming and J lost 3 bases; unmatched junction nucleotides: 9. Germline CDR1 reads LGHNA; CDR2 reads YSLEER. The CDR3 is made up of 16 amino acids. For the CDR3, the DNA is TGCGCCAGCAGCCACCGACCGGGGACAGGGCGCTACGAGCAGTACTTC. It encodes CASSHRPGTGRYEQYF.

The rearrangement uses TRBV19 and TRBJ1-5, with D uncertain. The germline V gene encodes CDR1 LNHDA and CDR2 SQIVND (reference sequence). V was trimmed by 2 bases and J by 3 bases, leaving 11 bases between them. This CDR3 is 15 amino acids long. In DNA form, the CDR3 reads TGTGCCAGTAGTATACTCGGGCAGTTCAATCAGCCCCAGCATTTT. This sequence encodes CASSILGQFNQPQHF.

CDR3 in amino acids: CASSLGGPEAFF. DNA of the CDR3: TGTGCCAGCAGCTTAGGCGGCCCTGAAGCTTTCTTT. The rearrangement joins TRBV7-2 to TRBJ1-1; no definite D call. The CDR3 totals 12 residues. The germline V gene encodes CDR1 SGHTA and CDR2 FQGNSA. V dropped 1 base and J dropped 6 bases, with 6 bases sitting between them.

The chain employs TRBV9 and TRBJ2-1, with D tentatively TRBD2 (5 bases). Germline V CDR1 and CDR2: SGDLS, YYNGEE. The length of the CDR3 is 16 residues. Trimming removed 0 bases at V and 4 bases at J, with 14 bases between. The CDR3 spells CASSVEVTRPYNEQFF. As DNA, the CDR3 is TGTGCCAGCAGCGTAGAAGTCACTAGACCTTACAATGAGCAGTTCTTC.

This clone was counted a single time. The chain links TRBV5-1 to TRBJ1-4; perhaps TRBD1 as D (5 bases). V shed 0 bases and J shed 7 bases, with 13 bases lying between them. Germline CDR1 is SGHRS and CDR2 is YFSETQ. The CDR3 consists of 15 residues. CDR3 coding DNA: TGCGCCAGCAGCTTGGTCTCGGGCCAGGGTGAAAAACTGTTTTTT. Protein: CASSLVSGQGEKLFF.

The chain uses TRBV6-6 and TRBJ1-5; D may be TRBD1 (6 bases). CDR1 and CDR2 (germline): MNHNY, SVGAGI (reference sequence). The germline V and J ends were trimmed by 6 bases and 1 base, with 13 bases remaining between them. The CDR3 sequence is 15 residues long. Here the CDR3 DNA reads TGTGCCAGCAGACAGACAGGCGGGAGCAATCAGCCCCAGCATTTT. Translation gives CASRQTGGSNQPQHF.

V is TRBV19 and J is TRBJ2-2; 10 bases match TRBD1. The CDR3 is 15 residues long. CDR1 and CDR2 (germline): LNHDA, SQIVND (reference sequence). Trimming at V came to 3 bases and at J to 6 bases, leaving 4 bases not matched to a gene. The CDR3 region has the DNA TGTGCCAGTAGTATCAGACAGGGGGCTGCCGGGGAGCTGTTTTTT. It is translated as CASSIRQGAAGELFF.

The V call is TRBV2, the J call TRBJ2-5; weak D call: TRBD2 (6 bases). The CDR3 is 13 residues long. Trimming cost V 7 bases and J 5 bases, with 14 bases left between them. Germline V gene lookup returns CDR1 SNHLY and CDR2 FYNNEI. CDR3 nucleotide sequence: TGTGCCAGCATCAAGTCCGGAGGGGAGACCCAGTACTTC. The encoded protein is CASIKSGGETQYF.

This clone was seen only once. The rearrangement links TRBV18 to TRBJ2-7; TRBD1 might be the D (6 bases). Germline-derived CDR1 and CDR2 are KGHSH and LQKENI. Trimming stripped 0 bases from V and 2 bases from J, with 11 bases between. The CDR3 is made up of 15 amino acids. The CDR3 region has the DNA TGTGCCAGCTCACCACCCGGACAGATTACCTACGAGCAGTACTTC. Translating it yields CASSPPGQITYEQYF.

The J gene is TRBJ2-2, the V gene TRBV4-3; the match to TRBD2 covers 8 bases. This CDR3 contains 16 residues. Looked up from germline, CDR1 is LGHNA and CDR2 is YSLEER. Germline trimming cut 4 bases from V and 5 bases from J; bases unmatched to any gene: 9. For the CDR3, the DNA is TGCGCCAGCAGCCGCTCGGGACTAGTTAGGACCGGGGAGCTGTTTTTT. It yields the protein CASSRSGLVRTGELFF.

V and J are TRBV4-3 and TRBJ2-2; D call uncertain. This CDR3 is 18 amino acids long. Trimming cost V 0 bases and J 4 bases, with 18 bases left between them. The V gene's germline CDR1 is LGHNA and CDR2 YSLEER. CDR3: CASSQDGRWASGTGELFF. The CDR3 DNA sequence: TGCGCCAGCAGCCAAGATGGGCGGTGGGCCTCGGGCACCGGGGAGCTGTTTTTT.

The CDR3 coding sequence is TGTGCCAGCAGCCTGATACGCCAGCCCCAGCATTTT. Protein: CASSLIRQPQHF. J is TRBJ1-5 and V is TRBV2, with D hard to call. V was trimmed by 6 bases and J by 7 bases, leaving 10 bases between them. There are 12 residues in the CDR3. CDR1 is SNHLY, CDR2 FYNNEI, per germline. The whole variable domain, filled in from reference TRBV2 and TRBJ1-5, reads EPEVTQTPSHQVTQMGQEVILRCVPISNHLYFYWYRQILGQKVEFLVSFYNNEISEKSEIFDDQFSVERPDGSNFTLKIRSTKLEDSAMYFCASSLIRQPQHFGDGTRLSIL.

V and J are TRBV25-1 and TRBJ2-1, with D perhaps matching TRBD2 (6 bases). V lost 1 base, J lost 4 bases, and 11 bases lay in between. The CDR3 is 15 residues long. Germline CDR1 is MGHDK and CDR2 is SYGVNS. CDR3 in amino acids: CASSEFRGKYNEQFF. As DNA, the CDR3 is TGTGCCAGCAGTGAATTTCGCGGGAAATACAATGAGCAGTTCTTC.

The V and J genes are TRBV7-6 and TRBJ2-7; 10 nucleotides line up with TRBD1. The V and J ends lost 1 base and 2 bases, in that order; junction bases with no gene match: 2. The CDR3 consists of 15 residues. Looked up from germline, CDR1 is SGHVS and CDR2 is FNYEAQ. As DNA, the CDR3 is TGTGCCAGCAGCTTAGGAGGGACAGGGGCCTACGAGCAGTACTTC. Its translation is CASSLGGTGAYEQYF.

The chain recombines TRBV28 with TRBJ1-6, with D tentatively TRBD1 (5 bases). The CDR3 is 14 amino acids. The V end lost 3 bases, the J end lost 9 bases, and 12 bases lay between the germline ends. Germline V gene data show CDR1 as MDHEN and CDR2 as SYDVKM. CDR3 in DNA: TGTGCCAGCAGTTTCGACAGTCGTTTTTCACCCCTCCACTTT. Encoded protein: CASSFDSRFSPLHF.

The J gene is TRBJ2-1, the V gene TRBV7-2, with D unresolved. Trimming cost V 3 bases and J 6 bases, with 9 bases left between them. Germline CDR1 is SGHTA and CDR2 is FQGNSA. The length of the CDR3 is 13 residues. DNA of the CDR3: TGTGCCAGCAGCTTTCGTAGTCCCAATGAGCAGTTCTTC. The encoded protein is CASSFRSPNEQFF. Full variable domain (rest looked up from reference TRBV7-2 and TRBJ2-1): GAGVSQSPSNKVTEKGKDVELRCDPISGHTALYWYRQSLGQGLEFLIYFQGNSAPDKSGLPSDRFSAERTGGSVSTLTIQRTQQEDSAVYLCASSFRSPNEQFFGPGTRLTVL.

The chain links TRBV7-9 to TRBJ2-7; D is undetermined. The CDR3 has 9 residues. Germline-derived CDR1 and CDR2 are SEHNR and FQNEAQ (reference sequence). Trimming cost V 10 bases and J 4 bases, with 5 bases left between them. The CDR3 protein is CATLYEQYF. DNA for the CDR3: TGTGCCACCCTTTACGAGCAGTACTTC. Full variable domain (remainder filled in from reference TRBV7-9 and TRBJ2-7): DTGVSQNPRHKITKRGQNVTFRCDPISEHNRLYWYRQTLGQGPEFLTYFQNEAQLEKSRLLSDRFSAERPKGSFSTLEIQRTEQGDSAMYLCATLYEQYFGPGTRLTVT.

This CDR3 reads CASSLSQGNTEAFF. The CDR3 DNA is TGTGCCAGCAGTTTATCGCAGGGTAACACTGAAGCTTTCTTT. V gene TRBV28 combines with J gene TRBJ1-1, with D maybe TRBD1 (5 bases). Germline V gives CDR1 MDHEN, CDR2 SYDVKM. V was trimmed by 1 base and J by 2 bases, leaving 8 bases between them. CDR3 length: 14 amino acids.

The CDR3 DNA reads TGTGCCAGCAGGCCCCGGGAAAGATCCACAGATACGCAGTATTTT. This encodes CASRPRERSTDTQYF. The chain combines TRBV2 with TRBJ2-3; a weak D match, TRBD2 (5 bases). Trimming stripped 6 bases from V and 2 bases from J, with 15 bases between. The CDR3 runs to 15 residues. The V gene's germline CDR1 is SNHLY and CDR2 FYNNEI.

This chain uses TRBV6-5 with TRBJ2-3; no reliable D call. Germline-derived CDR1 and CDR2 are MNHEY and SVGAGI. This CDR3 is built from 14 residues. Trimming left V 5 bases short and J 2 bases short, with 11 bases between. The CDR3 protein is CASSPAIHTDTQYF. As DNA, the CDR3 is TGTGCCAGCAGTCCGGCCATTCACACAGATACGCAGTATTTT.

Here the CDR3 reads CASSYKGKNTEAFF. In nucleotides, the CDR3 is TGTGCCAGCAGTTACAAGGGGAAGAACACTGAAGCTTTCTTT. V is TRBV6-5 and J is TRBJ1-1; the D gene is possibly TRBD1 (5 bases). Germline V gene lookup returns CDR1 MNHEY and CDR2 SVGAGI. This CDR3 contains 14 residues. V was shortened by 2 bases and J by 1 base, with 8 bases between the two germline ends.

The gene calls are TRBV9 and TRBJ2-2, with D possibly being TRBD2 (6 bases). The CDR3 extends over 17 amino acids. Germline CDR1 is SGDLS and CDR2 is YYNGEE. The V and J ends lost 0 bases and 5 bases respectively, with 17 bases between them. Written as DNA, the CDR3 is TGTGCCAGCAGCGTAGATCTCCCCGGGAGTACGACCGGGGAGCTGTTTTTT. Amino acids: CASSVDLPGSTTGELFF.

The sample holds one count of this clone. The chain employs TRBV9 and TRBJ2-1, with TRBD2 matching over 10 bases. Trimming at V came to 2 bases and at J to 9 bases, leaving 8 bases not matched to a gene. The CDR3 spans 15 residues. Germline values: CDR1 SGDLS, CDR2 YYNGEE. This chain's CDR3 is CASSVLAGARSEQFF. CDR3 nucleotides: TGTGCCAGCAGCGTGCTAGCGGGAGCCCGCAGTGAGCAGTTCTTC.

This chain links TRBV30 with TRBJ1-4; TRBD1 might be the D (6 bases). Germline V gene lookup returns CDR1 GTSNPN and CDR2 SVGIG (reference sequence). The CDR3 loop spans 15 amino acids. V shed 7 bases and J shed 7 bases, with 22 bases lying between them. CDR3 protein: CASTDSTGRGEKLFF. The CDR3 coding sequence is TGTGCCTCGACGGACAGCACCGGACGTGGTGAAAAACTGTTTTTT.

In this sample, this clone turned up a few times. The chain links TRBV18 to TRBJ2-3, with 13 positions matching TRBD2. The CDR3 is made up of 17 amino acids. Germline values: CDR1 KGHSH, CDR2 LQKENI. Germline trimming cut 3 bases from V and 0 bases from J; bases unmatched to any gene: 3. CDR3 region: CASSPTLAGGSTDTQYF. DNA of the CDR3: TGTGCCAGCTCACCGACACTAGCGGGAGGGAGCACAGATACGCAGTATTTT.